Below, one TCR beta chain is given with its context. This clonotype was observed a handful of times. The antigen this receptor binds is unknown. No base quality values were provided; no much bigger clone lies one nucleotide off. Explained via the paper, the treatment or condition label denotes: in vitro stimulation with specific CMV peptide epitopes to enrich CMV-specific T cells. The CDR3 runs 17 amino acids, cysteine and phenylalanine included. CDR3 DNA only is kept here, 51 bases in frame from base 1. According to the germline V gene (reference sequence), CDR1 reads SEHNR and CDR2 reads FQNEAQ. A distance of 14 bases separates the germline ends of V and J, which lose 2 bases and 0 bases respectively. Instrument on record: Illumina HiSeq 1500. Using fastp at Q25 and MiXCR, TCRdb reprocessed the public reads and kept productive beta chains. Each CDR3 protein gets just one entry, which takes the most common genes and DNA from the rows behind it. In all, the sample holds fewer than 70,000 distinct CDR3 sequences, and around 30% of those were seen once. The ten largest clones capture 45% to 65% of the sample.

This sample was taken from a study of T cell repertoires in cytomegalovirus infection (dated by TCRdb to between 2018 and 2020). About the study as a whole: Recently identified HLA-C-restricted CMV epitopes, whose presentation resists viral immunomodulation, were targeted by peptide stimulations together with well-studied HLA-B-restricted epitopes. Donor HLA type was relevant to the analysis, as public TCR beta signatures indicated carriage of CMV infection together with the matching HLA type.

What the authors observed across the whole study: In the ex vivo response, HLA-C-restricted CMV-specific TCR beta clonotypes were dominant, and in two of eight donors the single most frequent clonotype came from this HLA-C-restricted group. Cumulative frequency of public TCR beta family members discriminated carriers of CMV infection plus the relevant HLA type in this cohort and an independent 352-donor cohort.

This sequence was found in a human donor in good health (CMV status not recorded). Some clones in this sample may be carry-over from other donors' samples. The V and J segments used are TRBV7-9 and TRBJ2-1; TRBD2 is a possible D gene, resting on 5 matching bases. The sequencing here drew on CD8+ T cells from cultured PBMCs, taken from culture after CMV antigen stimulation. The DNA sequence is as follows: TGTGCCAGCAGCTTATCGGGATCTGGGCGCTCCTACAATGAGCAGTTCTTC. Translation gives CASSLSGSGRSYNEQFF.